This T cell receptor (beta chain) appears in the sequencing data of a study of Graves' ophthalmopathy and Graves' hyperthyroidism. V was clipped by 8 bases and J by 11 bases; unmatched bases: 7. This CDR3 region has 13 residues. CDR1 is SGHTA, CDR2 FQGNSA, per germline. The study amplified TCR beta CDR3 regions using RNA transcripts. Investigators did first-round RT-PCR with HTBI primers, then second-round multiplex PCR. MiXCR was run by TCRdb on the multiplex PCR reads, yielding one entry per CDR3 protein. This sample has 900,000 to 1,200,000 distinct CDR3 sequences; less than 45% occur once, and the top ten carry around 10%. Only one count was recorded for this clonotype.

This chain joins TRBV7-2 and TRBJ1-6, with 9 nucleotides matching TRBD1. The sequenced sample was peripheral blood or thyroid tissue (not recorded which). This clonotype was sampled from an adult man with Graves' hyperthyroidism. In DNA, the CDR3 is TGTGCCAGCCCGGGACAGGGCCGTCCACCCCTCCACTTT. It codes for CASPGQGRPPLHF.